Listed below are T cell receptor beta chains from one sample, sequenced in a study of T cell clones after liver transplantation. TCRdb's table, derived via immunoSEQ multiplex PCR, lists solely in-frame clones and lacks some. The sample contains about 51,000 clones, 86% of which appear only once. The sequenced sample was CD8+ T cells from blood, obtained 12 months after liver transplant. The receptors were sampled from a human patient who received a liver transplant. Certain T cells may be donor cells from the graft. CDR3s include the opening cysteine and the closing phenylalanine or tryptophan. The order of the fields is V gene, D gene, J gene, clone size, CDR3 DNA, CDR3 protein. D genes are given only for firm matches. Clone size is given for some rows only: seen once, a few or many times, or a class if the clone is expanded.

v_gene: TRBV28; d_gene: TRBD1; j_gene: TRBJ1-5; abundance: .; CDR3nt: TGTGCCAGCAGCTATACCGGGACAGGTTTCAATCAGCCCCAGCATTTT; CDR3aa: CASSYTGTGFNQPQHF
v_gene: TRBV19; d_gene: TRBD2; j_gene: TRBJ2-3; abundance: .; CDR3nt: TGTGCCAGTAGTATACGGGCGGGAGGTTCAGATACGCAGTATTTT; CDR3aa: CASSIRAGGSDTQYF
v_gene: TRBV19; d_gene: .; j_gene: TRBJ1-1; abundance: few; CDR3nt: TGTGCCAGTAGCCAAAGAGGGGCCGAAGCTTTCTTT; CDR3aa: CASSQRGAEAFF
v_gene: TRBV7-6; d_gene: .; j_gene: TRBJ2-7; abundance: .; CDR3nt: TGTGCCAGCAGCTCCTCTCGAAGTTACGAGCAGTACTTC; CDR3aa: CASSSSRSYEQYF
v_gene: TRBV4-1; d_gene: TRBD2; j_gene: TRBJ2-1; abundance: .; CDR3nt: TGCGCCAGCAGCCAAGATGGGACTAGCTTGAGCAATGAGCAGTTCTTC; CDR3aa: CASSQDGTSLSNEQFF
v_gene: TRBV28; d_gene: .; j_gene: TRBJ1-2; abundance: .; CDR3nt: TGTGCCAGCAGTTTAAGGGCAGAGACGTATGGCTACACCTTC; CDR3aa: CASSLRAETYGYTF
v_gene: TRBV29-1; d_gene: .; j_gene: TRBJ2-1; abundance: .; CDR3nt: TGCAGCGTTGAAGATCGCCCGAACGAGCAGTTCTTC; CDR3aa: CSVEDRPNEQFF
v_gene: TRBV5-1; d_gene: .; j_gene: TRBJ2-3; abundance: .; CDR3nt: TGCGCCAGCAGCTTGGATCCCCAGGGCGACACAGATACGCAGTATTTT; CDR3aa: CASSLDPQGDTDTQYF
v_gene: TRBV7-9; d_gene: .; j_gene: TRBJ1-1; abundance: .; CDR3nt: TGTGCCAGCATAGGGTCGGGCCCCCAAGCTTTCTTT; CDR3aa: CASIGSGPQAFF
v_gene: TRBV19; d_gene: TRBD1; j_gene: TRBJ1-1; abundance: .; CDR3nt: TGTGCCAGTATCCCGACAGGGAGGGGAAACACTGAAGCTTTCTTT; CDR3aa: CASIPTGRGNTEAFF
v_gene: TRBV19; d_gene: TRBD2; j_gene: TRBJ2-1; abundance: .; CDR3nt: TGTGCCAGTAGTCCAACTAGCGGAACCTACAATGAGCAGTTCTTC; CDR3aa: CASSPTSGTYNEQFF
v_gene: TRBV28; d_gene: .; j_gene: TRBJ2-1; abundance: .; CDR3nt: TGTGCCAGCAGTTTCGAGAGGGAGCGGGACAATGAGCAGTTCTTC; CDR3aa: CASSFERERDNEQFF
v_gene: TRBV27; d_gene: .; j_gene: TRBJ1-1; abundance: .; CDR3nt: TGTGCCAGCAGTTACCACCTCGGGCAGGGAGCTTTCTTT; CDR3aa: CASSYHLGQGAFF
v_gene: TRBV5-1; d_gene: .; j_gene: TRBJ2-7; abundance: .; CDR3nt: TGCGCCAGCAGCTTGGCCTACAGTCCCCACGAGCAGTACTTC; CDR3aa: CASSLAYSPHEQYF
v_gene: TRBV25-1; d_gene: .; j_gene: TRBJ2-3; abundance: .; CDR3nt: TGTGCCAGCAGTGACATCGGGACTTGGGGGACAGATACGCAGTATTTT; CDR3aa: CASSDIGTWGTDTQYF
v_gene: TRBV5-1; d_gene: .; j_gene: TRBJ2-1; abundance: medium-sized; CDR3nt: TGCGCCAGCAGTTCTTCTAGGGTATCCTACAATGAGCAGTTCTTC; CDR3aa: CASSSSRVSYNEQFF
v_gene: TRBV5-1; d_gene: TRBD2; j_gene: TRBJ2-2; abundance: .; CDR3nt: TGCGCCAGCAGCCCGTCCTTAGCGGGAGGGCCCACCGGGGAGCTGTTTTTT; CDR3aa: CASSPSLAGGPTGELFF
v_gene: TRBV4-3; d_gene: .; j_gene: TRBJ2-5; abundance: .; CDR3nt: TGCGCCAGCAGCCAAGAATGGAGGGAATTGGAGACCCAGTACTTC; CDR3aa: CASSQEWRELETQYF
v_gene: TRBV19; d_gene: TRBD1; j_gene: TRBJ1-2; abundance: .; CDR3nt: TGTGCCAGTAGACTCACTCCGGGACAGGGACTGGTAGGGTATGGCTACACCTTC; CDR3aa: CASRLTPGQGLVGYGYTF
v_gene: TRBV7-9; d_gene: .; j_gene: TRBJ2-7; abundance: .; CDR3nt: TGTGCCAGCAGCTTGGACAGCTCCTACGAGCAGTACTTC; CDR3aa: CASSLDSSYEQYF
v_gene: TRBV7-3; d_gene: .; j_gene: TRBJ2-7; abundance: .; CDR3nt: TGTGCCAGCAGCTTAATGGGGCAAGGAATCCACGAGCAGTACTTC; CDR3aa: CASSLMGQGIHEQYF
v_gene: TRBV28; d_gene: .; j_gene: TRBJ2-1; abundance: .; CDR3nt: TGTGCCGCAAAGGAGTCGGGAGAGGGGTACAATGAGCAGTTCTTC; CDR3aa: CAAKESGEGYNEQFF
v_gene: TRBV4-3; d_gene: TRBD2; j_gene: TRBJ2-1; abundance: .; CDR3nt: TGCGCCAGCAGCCAAGAGAAAGCAAAGAGACTAGCCCCAGCGTATGAGCAGTTCTTC; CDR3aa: CASSQEKAKRLAPAYEQFF
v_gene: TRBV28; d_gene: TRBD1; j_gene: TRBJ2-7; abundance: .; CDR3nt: TGTGCCAGCAGTTCTCCCGGGACAGGACTCTACGAGCAGTACTTC; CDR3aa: CASSSPGTGLYEQYF
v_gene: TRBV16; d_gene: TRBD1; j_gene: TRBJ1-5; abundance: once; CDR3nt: TGTGCCAGCAGCCAAGTGAGGGACAGGCGCAATCAGCCCCAGCATTTT; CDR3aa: CASSQVRDRRNQPQHF
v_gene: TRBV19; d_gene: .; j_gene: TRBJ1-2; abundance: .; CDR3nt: TGTGCCAGTAGTACCCATCAGGCCCACAGGGAGGGCTACACCTTC; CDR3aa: CASSTHQAHREGYTF
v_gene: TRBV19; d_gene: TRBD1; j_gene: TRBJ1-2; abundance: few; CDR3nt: TGTGCCAGTAGTATACAGGGGGACTATGGCTACACCTTC; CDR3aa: CASSIQGDYGYTF
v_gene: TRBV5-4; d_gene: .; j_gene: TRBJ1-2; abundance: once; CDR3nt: TGTGCCAGCAGCTTGTCATCATCTGGGAATGGCTACACCTTC; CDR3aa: CASSLSSSGNGYTF
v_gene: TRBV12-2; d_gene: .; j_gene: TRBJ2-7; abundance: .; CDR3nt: TGTCCCGCGGACCCCCCGACAGGGGTACACTACGAGCAGTACTTC; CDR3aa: CPADPPTGVHYEQYF
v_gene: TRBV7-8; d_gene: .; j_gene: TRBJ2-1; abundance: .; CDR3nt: TGTGCCAGCATGGGGGGGGCGAGAAATGAGCAGTTCTTC; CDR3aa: CASMGGARNEQFF
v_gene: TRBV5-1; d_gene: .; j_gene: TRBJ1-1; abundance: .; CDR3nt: TGCGCCAGCAGCTGGGGGGCGACAGGGAACACTGAAGCTTTCTTT; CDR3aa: CASSWGATGNTEAFF
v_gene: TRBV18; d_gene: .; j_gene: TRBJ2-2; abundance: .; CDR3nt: TGTGCCAGCTCACCCGTTGGCACCGGGGAGCTGTTTTTT; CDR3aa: CASSPVGTGELFF
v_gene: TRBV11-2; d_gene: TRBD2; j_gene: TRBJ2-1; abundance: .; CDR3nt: TGTGCCAGCAGTCATGGCGGGAGCGAGCAGTTCTTC; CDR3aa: CASSHGGSEQFF
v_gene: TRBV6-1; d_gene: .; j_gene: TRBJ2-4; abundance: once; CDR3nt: TGTGCCAGCAGTGAATACAGGGAGGCCAAAAACATTCAGTACTTC; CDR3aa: CASSEYREAKNIQYF
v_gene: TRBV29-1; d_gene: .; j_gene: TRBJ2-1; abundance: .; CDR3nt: TGCAGCGTTGATGGAGCTGGGGAGCAGTTCTTC; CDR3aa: CSVDGAGEQFF
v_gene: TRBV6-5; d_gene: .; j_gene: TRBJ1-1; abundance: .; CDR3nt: TGTGCCAGCAGTTACCACCCAAAGACTGAAGCTTTCTTT; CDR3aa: CASSYHPKTEAFF
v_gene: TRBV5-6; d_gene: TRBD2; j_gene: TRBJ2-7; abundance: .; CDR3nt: TGTGCCAGCAGCTTACTCCCCCCAAGCGGGAGCTCCTACGAGCAGTACTTC; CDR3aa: CASSLLPPSGSSYEQYF
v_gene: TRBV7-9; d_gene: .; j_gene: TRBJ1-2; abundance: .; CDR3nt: TGTGCCAGCAGCCCGAGAGAGGGTAGTCACGGCTACACCTTC; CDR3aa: CASSPREGSHGYTF
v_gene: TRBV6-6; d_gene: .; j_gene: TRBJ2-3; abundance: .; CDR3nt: TGTGCCAGCAGTTACTCTTGGAAAGCGGGAGATACGCAGTATTTT; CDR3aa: CASSYSWKAGDTQYF
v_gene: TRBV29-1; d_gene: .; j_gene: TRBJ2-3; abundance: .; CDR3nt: TGCAGCGTCGCATACCAGGGTACAGATACGCAGTATTTT; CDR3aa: CSVAYQGTDTQYF
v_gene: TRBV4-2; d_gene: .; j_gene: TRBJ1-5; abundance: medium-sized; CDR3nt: TGTGCCAGCAGCCGCACGGACGGAGATAGCAATCAGCCCCAGCATTTT; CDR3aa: CASSRTDGDSNQPQHF
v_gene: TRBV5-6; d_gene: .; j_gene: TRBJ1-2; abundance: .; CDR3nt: TGTGCCAGCAGGCCCTGGGGCGGCCCAGCCTATGGCTACACCTTC; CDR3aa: CASRPWGGPAYGYTF
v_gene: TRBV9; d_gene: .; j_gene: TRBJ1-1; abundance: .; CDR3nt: TGTGCCAGCAGCGTAGAGGATCCACAGGGTGAAGCTTTCTTT; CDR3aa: CASSVEDPQGEAFF
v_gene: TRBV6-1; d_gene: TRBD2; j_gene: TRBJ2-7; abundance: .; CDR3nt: TGTGCCAGCAGTGAAGCTTCCTGGACTAGCGGGAGCGACGAGCAGTACTTC; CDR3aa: CASSEASWTSGSDEQYF
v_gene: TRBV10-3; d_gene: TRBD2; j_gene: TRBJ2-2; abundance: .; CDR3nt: TGTGCCATCAGTGAGGGACTAGCGGCTACGAACACCGGGGAGCTGTTTTTT; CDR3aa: CAISEGLAATNTGELFF
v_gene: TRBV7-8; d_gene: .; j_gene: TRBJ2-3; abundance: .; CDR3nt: TGTGCCAGCAGCTTACTAGGGGCAGATACGCAGTATTTT; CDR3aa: CASSLLGADTQYF
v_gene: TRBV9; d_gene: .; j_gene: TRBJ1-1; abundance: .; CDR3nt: TGTGCCAGCAGCACCGGGTCGGACGGTACTGAAGCTTTCTTT; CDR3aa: CASSTGSDGTEAFF
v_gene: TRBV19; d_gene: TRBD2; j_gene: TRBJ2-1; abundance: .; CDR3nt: TGTGCCAGTAGTTCTAGCGGGTCGTACAATGAGCAGTTCTTC; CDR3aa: CASSSSGSYNEQFF